Listed below are T cell receptor beta chains from one sample, sequenced in a study of blood T cell repertoires in COVID-19. Libraries were prepared by immunoSEQ multiplex PCR; TCRdb keeps only in-frame clonotypes and omits some of them. The table records 430,000 or so clones, approximately 88% of them present only once. The sample consisted of PBMCs or T cells enriched from blood (not recorded which). Source of these receptors: a woman aged 40 to 50 who had recovered from COVID-19. CDR3s include the opening cysteine and the closing phenylalanine or tryptophan. A D gene is named only where the DNA matches it firmly. A row's size may be missing; if present it is once, few, many or a size class.

clone size	V gene	J gene	D gene	CDR3 protein	CDR3 DNA
NA	TRBV7-9	TRBJ2-7	TRBD1	CASSRDSSYEQYF	TGTGCCAGCAGCCGGGACAGCTCCTACGAGCAGTACTTC
NA	TRBV6-5	TRBJ2-7	NA	CASSFDGTTYEQYF	TGTGCCAGCAGTTTTGACGGGACAACCTACGAGCAGTACTTC
NA	TRBV5-6	TRBJ2-1	TRBD2	CASSSQSGRYNEQFF	TGTGCCAGCAGCTCCCAGAGCGGGAGATACAATGAGCAGTTCTTC
NA	TRBV27	TRBJ2-7	TRBD2	CASSLSSGSFYEQYF	TGTGCCAGCAGTTTATCTAGCGGGAGCTTCTACGAGCAGTACTTC
NA	TRBV5-1	TRBJ2-1	TRBD2	CASSLASGSLLYNEQFF	TGCGCCAGCAGCTTGGCTAGCGGGAGTCTTCTGTACAATGAGCAGTTCTTC
once	TRBV6-4	TRBJ2-1	TRBD2	CASSRYGTSLYNEQFF	TGTGCCAGCAGCCGCTACGGGACTAGCCTTTACAATGAGCAGTTCTTC
NA	TRBV9	TRBJ1-1	NA	CASSVGVRVATEAFF	TGTGCCAGCAGCGTAGGGGTCAGGGTTGCCACTGAAGCTTTCTTT
NA	TRBV5-4	TRBJ1-1	NA	CASSLGDTSEAFF	TGTGCCAGCAGCTTGGGCGACACGAGTGAAGCTTTCTTT
NA	TRBV12-3/TRBV12-4	TRBJ2-4	NA	CASSFGKNIQYF	TGTGCCAGCAGTTTCGGCAAAAACATTCAGTACTTC
NA	TRBV9	TRBJ1-2	NA	CASSVVAGVDYGYTF	TGTGCCAGCAGCGTAGTAGCAGGGGTGGACTATGGCTACACCTTC
NA	TRBV7-8	TRBJ1-5	TRBD1	CASSLGAGGGYQPQHF	TGTGCCAGCAGCTTAGGGGCAGGGGGCGGCTATCAGCCCCAGCATTTT
NA	TRBV24-1	TRBJ2-5	NA	CATSDSAGQETQYF	TGTGCCACCAGTGATTCAGCAGGGCAGGAGACCCAGTACTTC
NA	TRBV11-2	TRBJ1-2	NA	CASSLELDGYTF	TGTGCCAGCAGCTTAGAACTTGATGGCTACACCTTC
few	TRBV27	TRBJ2-3	TRBD1	CASSLKWGQVTRRDTQYF	TGTGCCAGCAGTTTAAAGTGGGGACAGGTGACCCGCAGGGATACGCAGTATTTT
NA	TRBV9	TRBJ2-1	NA	CASSASGAEYNEQFF	TGTGCCAGCAGCGCTTCGGGAGCCGAATACAATGAGCAGTTCTTC
NA	TRBV12-3/TRBV12-4	TRBJ2-7	NA	CASSWRPSYEQYF	TGTGCCAGCAGTTGGCGGCCGTCCTACGAGCAGTACTTC
NA	TRBV7-6	TRBJ2-3	NA	CASSLKLQAFGDTQYF	TGTGCCAGCAGCCTTAAGCTTCAAGCGTTTGGTGATACGCAGTATTTT
NA	TRBV7-8	TRBJ1-6	NA	CASAHPEGQNSPLHF	TGTGCCAGCGCACACCCCGAGGGACAAAATTCACCCCTCCACTTT
once	TRBV24-1	TRBJ1-5	NA	CATSGPLEGNQPQHF	TGTGCCACCAGTGGTCCTCTCGAGGGCAATCAGCCCCAGCATTTT
NA	TRBV9	TRBJ1-4	NA	CASSVGGTTNEKLFF	TGTGCCAGCAGCGTAGGAGGTACAACTAATGAAAAACTGTTTTTT
NA	TRBV19	TRBJ2-3	TRBD1	CASSRQGANTDTQYF	TGTGCCAGTAGTAGGCAGGGGGCTAACACAGATACGCAGTATTTT
once	TRBV4-3	TRBJ2-7	NA	CASSQDSSIYEQYF	TGCGCCAGCAGCCAAGACTCGAGCATCTACGAGCAGTACTTC
NA	TRBV5-1	TRBJ2-2	NA	CASSFPSRTNTGELFF	TGCGCCAGCAGCTTTCCGTCGAGAACGAACACCGGGGAGCTGTTTTTT
NA	TRBV12-5	TRBJ1-1	NA	CASGITGYGNTEAFF	TGTGCTAGTGGTATTACAGGGTACGGGAACACTGAAGCTTTCTTT
NA	TRBV7-6	TRBJ2-7	NA	CASSLEPKAGWVGEQYF	TGTGCCAGCAGCTTAGAGCCGAAAGCGGGTTGGGTTGGCGAGCAGTACTTC
NA	TRBV11-3	TRBJ2-7	TRBD1	CASSLSRIRDSLYEQYF	TGTGCCAGCAGCTTAAGCCGAATCCGGGACAGCCTGTACGAGCAGTACTTC
NA	TRBV29-1	TRBJ2-7	NA	CSVRSASSYEQYF	TGCAGCGTTAGGTCAGCGTCAAGCTACGAGCAGTACTTC
NA	TRBV7-9	TRBJ2-1	NA	CASSRGTAPYNEQFF	TGTGCCAGCAGCCGAGGGACTGCACCGTACAATGAGCAGTTCTTC
NA	TRBV5-6	TRBJ2-5	NA	CASRSSSRETQYF	TGTGCCAGCAGGTCCTCGTCGCGAGAGACCCAGTACTTC
NA	TRBV5-1	TRBJ2-2	TRBD1	CASSRGQGSGTGELFF	TGCGCCAGCAGCCGTGGACAGGGTAGCGGCACCGGGGAGCTGTTTTTT
NA	TRBV7-8	TRBJ2-1	TRBD2	CASSFREDYYNEQFF	TGTGCCAGCAGCTTCCGGGAGGATTACTACAATGAGCAGTTCTTC
once	TRBV25-1	TRBJ2-1	TRBD1	CASSEYRGLYEQFF	TGTGCCAGCAGTGAATATAGGGGGCTCTATGAGCAGTTCTTC
NA	TRBV30	TRBJ1-5	TRBD1	CAWSVQGSQPQHF	TGTGCCTGGAGTGTACAGGGGAGCCAGCCCCAGCATTTT
once	TRBV7-2	TRBJ1-1	NA	CASSLMAAGDTEAFF	TGTGCCAGCAGCTTAATGGCGGCAGGGGACACTGAAGCTTTCTTT
NA	TRBV5-1	TRBJ2-1	TRBD2	CASRSAGGYNEQFF	TGCGCCAGCAGAAGCGCGGGGGGCTACAATGAGCAGTTCTTC
NA	TRBV7-2	TRBJ1-4	NA	CASSLSDYGEKLFF	TGTGCCAGCAGCTTAAGCGATTACGGTGAAAAACTGTTTTTT
NA	TRBV7-2	TRBJ1-3	TRBD1	CASRRTGSGNTIYF	TGTGCCAGCAGGCGGACAGGCTCTGGAAACACCATATATTTT